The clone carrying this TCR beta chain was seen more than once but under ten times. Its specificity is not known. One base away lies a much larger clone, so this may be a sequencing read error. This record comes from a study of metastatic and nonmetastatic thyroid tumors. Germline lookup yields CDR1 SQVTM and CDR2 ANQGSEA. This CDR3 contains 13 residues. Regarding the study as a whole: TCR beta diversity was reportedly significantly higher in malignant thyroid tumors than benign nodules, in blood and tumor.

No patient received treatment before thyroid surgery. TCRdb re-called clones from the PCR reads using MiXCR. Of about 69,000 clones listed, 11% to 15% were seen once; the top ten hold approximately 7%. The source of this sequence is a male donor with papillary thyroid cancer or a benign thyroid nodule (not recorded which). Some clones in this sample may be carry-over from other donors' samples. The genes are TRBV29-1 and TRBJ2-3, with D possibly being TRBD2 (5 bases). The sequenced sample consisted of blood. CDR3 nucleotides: TGCAGCGTTGAGAGGGATAGCACAGATATGCAGTATTTT. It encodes CSVERDSTDMQYF.